This entry lists 18 T cell receptor beta chains sequenced from one sample in a study of cytomegalovirus exposure and HLA in healthy donors. The PCR employed 60 Vbeta primers together with 13 Jbeta primers. Sequenced by immunoSEQ multiplex PCR; TCRdb stores in-frame clones only, minus some. The profile shows around 140,000 clones, approximately 80% of them singletons. The sequenced sample consisted of PBMCs. All receptors come from a woman between 18 and 30 years old in good health and CMV-seropositive.

The chain couples TRBV6-5 to TRBJ2-7; TRBD1 matches at 8 bases. Per germline, CDR1 MNHEY and CDR2 SVGAGI. This CDR3 spans 15 amino acids. V was pared by 2 bases and J by 3 bases, with 6 bases of the junction left unmatched. Here the CDR3 DNA reads TGTGCCAGCAGTTACGAGGGAACAGGGGGCTACGAGCAGTACTTC. As protein: CASSYEGTGGYEQYF.

This rearrangement joins TRBV11-2 to TRBJ2-3; TRBD2 might be the D (6 bases). The CDR3 spans 14 residues. CDR1 and CDR2 from the germline V gene are SGHAT and FQNNGV. V was shortened by 5 bases and J by 5 bases, with 14 bases between the two germline ends. The CDR3, as DNA: TGTGCCAGCAGCAAGGGAGGACGACTAGATACGCAGTATTTT. It encodes CASSKGGRLDTQYF.

This clone has a handful of counts. The gene calls are TRBV7-9 and TRBJ1-4; tentative D call: TRBD1 (6 bases). This CDR3 is built from 15 residues. V was cut by 1 base and J by 2 bases, with 8 bases left in between. Germline CDR1 is SEHNR and CDR2 is FQNEAQ (reference sequence). The CDR3 loop is CASSLGGQTNEKLFF. The CDR3 nucleotides read TGTGCCAGCAGCTTAGGTGGACAGACTAATGAAAAACTGTTTTTT.

The chain recombines TRBV6-5 with TRBJ1-1; D might be TRBD1 (5 bases). CDR3 length: 12 residues. The ends were cut back, 4 bases at V and 3 bases at J, with 6 bases in the middle. CDR1 MNHEY and CDR2 SVGAGI come from the germline V gene. CDR3 in amino acids: CASSLGDTEAFF. The CDR3 coding sequence is TGTGCCAGCAGTTTAGGGGACACTGAAGCTTTCTTT.

The J gene is TRBJ2-5, the V gene TRBV11-2; 9 positions match TRBD1. The V and J ends lost 4 bases and 5 bases, in that order; junction bases with no gene match: 14. This CDR3 region has 17 residues. Per germline, CDR1 SGHAT and CDR2 FQNNGV. The CDR3 nucleotides are TGTGCCAGCAGCTGGGACAGGGACCCTCTTGGGGGGGAGACCCAGTACTTC. Its translation: CASSWDRDPLGGETQYF.

This sequence joins TRBV10-2 and TRBJ2-3, with no clear D. Trimming removed 4 bases at V and 0 bases at J, with 5 bases between. The CDR3 sequence is 13 residues long. Germline CDR1 WSHSY, CDR2 SAAADI. CDR3 in amino acids: CASSAGSTDTQYF. In DNA, the CDR3 is TGCGCCAGCAGTGCCGGGAGCACAGATACGCAGTATTTT.

The V and J genes are TRBV6-1 and TRBJ1-1; D is unclear. Germline values: CDR1 MNHNS, CDR2 SASEGT. The CDR3 is made up of 13 amino acids. The V gene lost 1 base and the J gene lost 4 bases, with 7 bases spanning the gap. Written as DNA, the CDR3 is TGTGCCAGCAGTGAAGTTCTGTTCACTGAAGCTTTCTTT. Its translation: CASSEVLFTEAFF.

This clone came up a few times. The J gene is TRBJ2-1, the V gene TRBV30; 8 bases fit TRBD1. Germline lookup yields CDR1 GTSNPN and CDR2 SVGIG (reference sequence). The trim removed 0 bases at V and 5 bases at J, leaving 6 bases unmatched. CDR3 length: 15 residues. CDR3 amino acids: CAWSVTGVFHNEQFF. CDR3 sequence (DNA): TGTGCCTGGAGTGTGACAGGGGTTTTTCACAATGAGCAGTTCTTC.

The rearrangement uses TRBV6-4 and TRBJ2-3; 9 bases fit TRBD2. J lost 6 bases, V lost 0 bases, and 7 bases had no gene match. Germline V gene lookup returns CDR1 MRHNA and CDR2 SNTAGT. The CDR3 covers 16 residues. The CDR3, as DNA: TGTGCCAGCAGTGACTCACGCGGGGGGGCCGCCGATACGCAGTATTTT. This sequence encodes CASSDSRGGAADTQYF.

The chain employs TRBV7-9 and TRBJ2-7; TRBD1 agrees at 7 bases. Germline V gene data show CDR1 as SEHNR and CDR2 as FQNEAQ (reference sequence). The junction had 7 bases not matched to a gene; V was cut back by 7 bases and J by 4 bases. The CDR3 is 13 residues long. The CDR3: CASIPLRGYEQYF. The CDR3 DNA reads TGTGCCAGCATCCCCCTCAGGGGGTACGAGCAGTACTTC.

This chain uses TRBV6-6 with TRBJ2-5; D is possibly TRBD2 (5 bases). Looked up from germline, CDR1 is MNHNY and CDR2 is SVGAGI (reference sequence). The CDR3 length is 15 residues. V shed 2 bases and J shed 2 bases, with 12 bases lying between them. This CDR3 is CASSYDGLVQETQYF. Here the CDR3 DNA reads TGTGCCAGCAGTTACGACGGACTTGTTCAAGAGACCCAGTACTTC.

The chain joins TRBV19 to TRBJ2-1, with 7 nucleotides matching TRBD1. Germline assignment: CDR1 LNHDA and CDR2 SQIVND (reference sequence). The CDR3 is made up of 14 amino acids. The junction had 2 bases not matched to a gene; V was cut back by 5 bases and J by 1 base. The CDR3 region is CASSLTGSYNEQFF. CDR3 sequence (DNA): TGTGCCAGTAGTCTGACAGGGTCCTACAATGAGCAGTTCTTC.

This clone was seen just once. The V and J genes are TRBV6-6 and TRBJ2-3, with a possible D match to TRBD2 (6 bases). Germline loops: CDR1 MNHNY, CDR2 SVGAGI (reference sequence). Trimming removed 2 bases at V and 4 bases at J, with 16 bases between. CDR3 size: 16 residues. In nucleotides, the CDR3 is TGTGCCAGCAGTTACGTTGTCATGGGGGGTGCAGATACGCAGTATTTT. Translation gives CASSYVVMGGADTQYF.

J is TRBJ2-1 and V is TRBV4-3, with 10 positions matching TRBD2. This CDR3 region has 16 residues. Looked up from germline, CDR1 is LGHNA and CDR2 is YSLEER. The trim removed 4 bases at V and 5 bases at J, leaving 8 bases unmatched. This chain's CDR3 is CASSPYAGLANNEQFF. The CDR3 nucleotides read TGCGCCAGCAGCCCCTACGCGGGACTAGCGAACAATGAGCAGTTCTTC.

This rearrangement joins TRBV7-9 to TRBJ2-1; the match to TRBD1 covers 7 bases. The V segment lost 3 bases and the J segment 5 bases; nucleotides outside the gene matches: 13. The CDR3 loop spans 17 amino acids. Germline V gives CDR1 SEHNR, CDR2 FQNEAQ (reference sequence). CDR3 in DNA: TGTGCCAGCAGCTTGGGCGCGACAGGGAAAATCGACAATGAGCAGTTCTTC. This sequence encodes CASSLGATGKIDNEQFF. The variable domain in full, completed from reference TRBV7-9 and TRBJ2-1, reads DTGVSQNPRHKITKRGQNVTFRCDPISEHNRLYWYRQTLGQGPEFLTYFQNEAQLEKSRLLSDRFSAERPKGSFSTLEIQRTEQGDSAMYLCASSLGATGKIDNEQFFGPGTRLTVL.

The chain uses TRBV7-9 and TRBJ1-5, with D possibly matching TRBD1 (5 bases). Germline V CDR1 and CDR2: SEHNR, FQNEAQ (reference sequence). The CDR3 extends over 17 amino acids. Trimming left V 1 base short and J 11 bases short, with 24 bases between. The CDR3 region has the DNA TGTGCCAGCAGCTTAGGTGGACACGGAGGGATGTATGCGTCCCAGCATTTT. This codes for CASSLGGHGGMYASQHF.

This clone was observed a few times. V usage is TRBV19 and J usage is TRBJ1-2, with TRBD1 identical over 7 bases. The germline CDR1 and CDR2 sequences are LNHDA and SQIVND (reference sequence). The J segment lost 8 bases and the V segment lost 9 bases, leaving 6 bases of the junction unmatched. The CDR3 is made up of 11 amino acids. CDR3 residues: CARRGHGGYTF. The DNA of the CDR3 is TGTGCCAGAAGGGGGCACGGGGGCTACACCTTC.

Here the CDR3 reads CARRQGNYEQYF. The CDR3 coding sequence is TGTGCCAGAAGACAGGGGAACTACGAGCAGTACTTC. The chain links TRBV21-1 to TRBJ2-7; the D call of TRBD1 is as the table states it, not checked on the DNA. TRBV21-1 is recorded as a pseudogene. The CDR3 has 12 amino acids.